The 32 T cell receptor beta chains below were found in one sample sequenced in a study of T cell clonality in common variable immunodeficiency. Produced via immunoSEQ multiplex PCR; TCRdb's table is partial and in-frame only. The sample includes 75,000 to 85,000 clones, none of them occurring once. The specimen sequenced was peripheral blood mononuclear cells. Receptors were obtained from a person between 18 and 75 years old in good health.

In its sample, this clone was seen many times. The read comes to an end 3 residues before the CDR3 does, leaving the germline J gene to fill in the end. The rearrangement links TRBV30 to TRBJ2-7; the match to TRBD2 covers 11 bases. Germline V gene data show CDR1 as GTSNPN and CDR2 as SVGIG (reference sequence). The CDR3 extends over 14 amino acids. V dropped 1 base and J dropped 5; count of bases not matched to a gene: 4. The CDR3: CAWSGLLAGDEQYF. The sequenced CDR3 bases are TGTGCCTGGAGTGGATTACTAGCGGGGGACGAG.

This clone was recorded at least ten times. The read terminates 3 residues before the CDR3 end, so the remaining end is supplied by the germline J gene. This chain links TRBV16 with TRBJ2-5, with D unclear. The V gene's germline CDR1 is KGHSY and CDR2 FQNENV. The CDR3 spans 14 residues. Trimming pared 0 bases from V and 7 bases from J, leaving 12 bases between. Partial CDR3 DNA: TGTGCCAGCAGCCAATCTGGCACATCTAGGACC. It encodes CASSQSGTSRT. The whole CDR3 sequence reads CASSQSGTSRTQYF.

This clone was detected many times. The CDR3 DNA, read in part, is TGCAGCGGTGTCGGAGGACTAGCCCAGCAGGCAGATACG. Its translation is CSGVGGLAQQADT. Given in full, the CDR3 is CSGVGGLAQQADTQYF. J is TRBJ2-3 and V is TRBV29-1, with 8 positions matching TRBD2. The read stops 3 residues short of the end of the CDR3; the missing end is completed from the germline J gene. J was trimmed by 4 bases and V by 7 bases; bases with no gene match: 16. The CDR3 consists of 16 residues. CDR1 and CDR2 (germline): SQVTM, ANQGSEA.

The table lists this clone with many counts. The DNA ends 3 residues before the CDR3 does, and the rest of the CDR3 is filled in from the germline J gene. The V and J genes are TRBV20-1 and TRBJ2-7; 8 bases agree with TRBD2. V was clipped by 4 bases and J by 5 bases; unmatched bases: 7. The CDR3 runs 13 residues. The germline V gene encodes CDR1 DFQATT and CDR2 SNEGSKA (reference sequence). The chain's CDR3 is CSATEREIDEQYF. CDR3 DNA (partial): TGCAGTGCTACGGAGCGGGAGATCGACGAG.

There are many counts of this clone. Read sequence stops 3 residues before the CDR3 end, and the germline J gene provides the missing end. The chain uses TRBV2 and TRBJ1-2, with TRBD1 identical over 9 bases. CDR1 SNHLY and CDR2 FYNNEI come from the germline V gene. V shed 5 bases, J shed 3 bases, and the junction held 4 bases outside the gene matches. The CDR3 contains 14 residues. The part of the CDR3 DNA that was read is TGTGCCAGCAGTAAGGACAGGGGCGACTATGGC. Protein product: CASSKDRGDYG. In full, the CDR3 reads CASSKDRGDYGYTF.

This clone was recorded many times. Sequencing ends 3 residues short of the CDR3 end; the germline J gene provides the rest. This sequence joins TRBV7-3 and TRBJ2-6; unclear D gene. CDR1 is SGHTA and CDR2 is FQGTGA in the germline V gene. Trimming removed 5 bases at V and 0 bases at J, with 8 bases between. This CDR3 comprises 15 residues. This chain's CDR3 is CASSRANSGANVLTF. CDR3 DNA, as far as it was read: TGTGCCAGCAGCCGCGCCAACTCTGGGGCCAACGTC.

The sample holds many counts of this clone. The read gets to within 3 residues of the CDR3 end, and the germline J gene fills in the rest. V gene TRBV6-2 or TRBV6-3 combines with J gene TRBJ1-2; D remains unclear. This CDR3 comprises 15 residues. Germline assignment: CDR1 MNHEY and CDR2 SVGEGT. The DNA read from the CDR3 is TGTGCCAGCAGTTATCTGGGCCGCGGGAGGTCCGGC. Protein product: CASSYLGRGRSG. The complete CDR3 sequence is CASSYLGRGRSGYTF.

At least ten counts were recorded for this clone. The CDR3 is cut off 3 residues early in the read; its end comes from the germline J gene. The chain employs TRBV5-1 and TRBJ2-5; a weak D match, TRBD2 (6 bases). CDR1 and CDR2 from the germline V gene are SGHRS and YFSETQ. This CDR3 is built from 16 residues. The V end was cut by 5 bases, the J end by 1 base, with 18 bases between. Here the CDR3 reads CASSSGRGGLQETQYF. CDR3 bases read: TGCGCCAGCAGTTCTGGTCGGGGAGGCCTCCAAGAGACC.

This clone occurred many times. Incomplete CDR3 DNA: TGCAGCGTTGAAGATGACAGGGCCAGCTCCTACGAG. This encodes CSVEDDRASSYE. The entire CDR3 protein reads CSVEDDRASSYEQYF. This chain uses TRBV29-1 with TRBJ2-7, with 7 positions matching TRBD1. The read ends 3 residues before the CDR3 terminus; that terminus is restored from the germline J gene. V lost 0 bases, J lost 0 bases, and 5 bases stayed unmatched. The CDR3 runs to 15 residues. Germline V gives CDR1 SQVTM, CDR2 ANQGSEA.

There are many counts of this clone. The CDR3 goes on 3 residues after the read ends, and that part is filled in from the germline J gene. J is TRBJ2-6 and V is TRBV13; possibly TRBD1 for D (6 bases). CDR3 size: 16 residues. The V gene lost 6 bases and the J gene lost 2 bases, with 14 bases spanning the gap. CDR1 PRHDT and CDR2 FYEKMQ come from the germline V gene (reference sequence). CDR3 DNA (partial): TGTGCCAGCAGTACTTCAGGGGTAACTGGGGCCAACGTC. Translation gives CASSTSGVTGANV. In full, the CDR3 reads CASSTSGVTGANVLTF.

This clone was recorded many times. The read comes to an end 3 residues before the CDR3 does, leaving the germline J gene to fill in the end. This sequence joins TRBV20-1 and TRBJ2-3; D ambiguous. Looked up from germline, CDR1 is DFQATT and CDR2 is SNEGSKA (reference sequence). Trimming removed 2 bases at V and 5 bases at J, with 17 bases between. The CDR3 consists of 15 residues. This CDR3 is CSARYWVAAGDTQYF. The CDR3 DNA, read in part, is TGCAGTGCTAGATACTGGGTCGCAGCAGGAGATACG.

This clone was observed at least ten times. Read coverage stops 3 residues before the CDR3 terminus; the germline J gene supplies the remainder. V is TRBV12-3 or TRBV12-4 and J is TRBJ2-5, with 7 bases matching TRBD1. J was trimmed by 1 base and V by 3 bases; bases with no gene match: 2. This CDR3 has 14 amino acids. CDR3 in amino acids: CASSFGTAQETQYF. The CDR3 bases that were read are TGTGCCAGCAGTTTTGGGACAGCCCAAGAGACC.

In this sample, this clone turned up many times. The read falls 3 residues short of the CDR3 end, and the missing part is taken from the germline J gene. The gene calls are TRBV5-4 and TRBJ2-3, with TRBD1 as a possible D gene (6 bases). Trimming stripped 3 bases from V and 1 base from J, with 15 bases between. The CDR3 contains 16 residues. Germline CDR1 and CDR2: SGHNT and YYREEE (reference sequence). CDR3 protein: CASSSQGLWGTDTQYF. The DNA read from the CDR3 is TGTGCCAGCAGCTCACAGGGTCTTTGGGGCACAGATACG.

This clone was counted ten times or more. The read ends 3 residues early relative to the CDR3; the germline J gene fills the gap. The chain is built from TRBV19 and TRBJ2-2; no firm D call. V was cut by 9 bases and J by 9 bases, with 20 bases left in between. CDR1 is LNHDA, CDR2 SQIVND, per germline (reference sequence). The CDR3 is 14 residues long. CDR3 bases read: TGTGCCAGCTCCACCGGGTTAAAAGTCCGGGAG. Protein sequence: CASSTGLKVRE. The full CDR3 sequence reads CASSTGLKVRELFF.

This clone was detected many times. The DNA ends 3 residues before the CDR3 does, and the rest of the CDR3 is filled in from the germline J gene. This sequence joins TRBV12-3 or TRBV12-4 and TRBJ2-3; 14 nucleotides align to TRBD2. Losses at the gene ends were 5 bases for V and 4 bases for J; bases not matched to a gene: 8. This CDR3 is built from 17 residues. The CDR3 sequence: CASSPYQGLAGADTQYF. The sequenced CDR3 bases are TGTGCCAGCAGTCCGTATCAGGGACTAGCGGGAGCAGATACG.

This clone was recorded many times. The CDR3 is cut off 3 residues early in the read; its end comes from the germline J gene. The gene calls are TRBV2 and TRBJ2-7, with TRBD2 matching over 11 bases. The CDR3 loop spans 15 amino acids. Germline trimming cut 5 bases from V and 6 bases from J; bases unmatched to any gene: 9. Germline values: CDR1 SNHLY, CDR2 FYNNEI. The CDR3 reads CASSRQTSGMSEQYF. The covered CDR3 bases are TGTGCCAGCAGTCGTCAGACTAGCGGGATGAGCGAG.

In this sample, this clone turned up many times. The read terminates 3 residues ahead of where the CDR3 ends, so the germline J gene completes it. The chain has TRBV18 and TRBJ2-2; 7 bases are a match to TRBD1. Germline assignment: CDR1 KGHSH and CDR2 LQKENI. The length of the CDR3 is 15 residues. The V gene end was trimmed by 1 base and the J gene end by 3 bases; junction bases not matched to a gene: 2. The DNA read from the CDR3 is TGTGCCAGCTCACCACGACAGGGAGACACCGGGGAG. This gives the protein CASSPRQGDTGE. Given in full, the CDR3 is CASSPRQGDTGELFF.

In this sample, this clone turned up many times. Read data end 3 residues before the CDR3 end; the end is taken from the germline J gene. V usage is TRBV7-9 and J usage is TRBJ1-1, with D maybe TRBD1 (5 bases). The germline CDR1 and CDR2 sequences are SEHNR and FQNEAQ (reference sequence). Trimming cost V 1 base and J 0 bases, with 9 bases left between them. CDR3 size: 15 residues. The CDR3 sequence: CASSLGGSVNTEAFF. The CDR3 DNA, read in part, is TGTGCCAGCAGCTTAGGGGGCAGTGTGAACACTGAA.

Regarding this clone: The read halts 3 residues ahead of the CDR3 end, with the missing end drawn from the germline J gene. This chain connects TRBV10-2 to TRBJ2-1; 13 nucleotides line up with TRBD2. This CDR3 has 19 residues. Trimming removed 4 bases from V and 5 bases from J; junction bases left unmatched: 14. Per the germline V gene, CDR1 is WSHSY and CDR2 is SAAADI. The CDR3 DNA, read in part, is TGCGCCAGCAGTGGTTGGACTAGCGGGAGACCTATCGACAACAATGAG. Protein sequence: CASSGWTSGRPIDNNE. The full-length CDR3 reads as CASSGWTSGRPIDNNEQFF.

This clone was seen a handful of times. The read terminates 3 residues before the CDR3 end, so the remaining end is supplied by the germline J gene. The chain joins TRBV20-1 to TRBJ2-7; D may be TRBD1 (6 bases). The CDR3 sequence is 11 residues long. Germline V CDR1 and CDR2: DFQATT, SNEGSKA (reference sequence). The covered CDR3 bases are TGCAGCGTCACAGGGAAGTACGAG. This encodes CSVTGKYE. The CDR3 reads in full as CSVTGKYEQYF.

This clone has at least ten counts. The read ends 3 residues before the CDR3 terminus; that terminus is restored from the germline J gene. The rearrangement uses TRBV10-3 and TRBJ2-1, with TRBD1 matching over 10 bases. The germline V gene has CDR1 ENHRY and CDR2 SYGVKD. The CDR3 sequence is 15 residues long. V shed 3 bases and J 5 bases; nucleotides not matched to a gene: 4. Incomplete CDR3 DNA: TGTGCCATCAGTGAAAGGGGGACAGGGGACAATGAG. As protein: CAISERGTGDNE. The entire CDR3 protein is CAISERGTGDNEQFF.

This clone was picked up many times. The CDR3 is cut off 3 residues early in the read; its end comes from the germline J gene. The chain links TRBV20-1 to TRBJ2-5; D is uncertain. Germline CDR1 is DFQATT and CDR2 is SNEGSKA (reference sequence). The CDR3 is 11 amino acids. With 3 bases removed from V and 2 bases from J, the gap between germline ends came to 4 bases. The part of the CDR3 DNA that was read is TGCAGTGCTAGTGTACAAGAGACC. Translating gives CSASVQET. The CDR3 reads in full as CSASVQETQYF.

This clone came up many times. Read data end 3 residues before the CDR3 end; the end is taken from the germline J gene. This CDR3 is also generated by other DNA sequences in the sample. The rearrangement links TRBV5-1 to TRBJ1-5, with 7 positions matching TRBD1. Germline V gene data show CDR1 as SGHRS and CDR2 as YFSETQ. The trim removed 0 bases at V and 6 bases at J, leaving 6 bases unmatched. The CDR3 length is 15 residues. CDR3 region: CASSLEGGGRQPQHF. The CDR3 DNA, read in part, is TGCGCCAGCAGCTTGGAAGGGGGCGGCCGTCAGCCC.

This clone was observed many times. The CDR3 end is not reached by the read, which stops 3 residues before it; the germline J gene fills it in. The rearrangement joins TRBV5-4 to TRBJ1-6; possible D gene TRBD1, 6 bases. The CDR3 is made up of 15 amino acids. The V end was cut by 1 base, the J end by 7 bases, with 12 bases between. Germline CDR1 and CDR2: SGHNT and YYREEE (reference sequence). CDR3 in amino acids: CASSLPTGSNSPLHF. CDR3 bases read: TGTGCCAGCAGCTTGCCTACAGGGTCCAATTCACCC.

There are many counts of this clone. The CDR3 goes on 3 residues after the read ends, and that part is filled in from the germline J gene. This rearrangement joins TRBV6-1 to TRBJ2-7; 8 nucleotides align to TRBD2. Germline assignment: CDR1 MNHNS and CDR2 SASEGT. After removal of 0 bases from V and 0 bases from J, the junction contained 1 base not matched to a gene. The CDR3 is made up of 15 amino acids. This CDR3 is CASSEASGSSYEQYF. CDR3 DNA (partial): TGTGCCAGCAGTGAAGCAAGCGGGAGCTCCTACGAG.

This clone was found many times. CDR3 sequence reads: CSARRRTLRTYEQYF. CDR3 DNA, as far as it was read: TGCAGTGCTAGACGGCGGACTTTACGAACCTACGAG. The V gene is TRBV20-1, the J gene TRBJ2-7; a weak D match, TRBD2 (5 bases). The CDR3 extends 3 residues past the end of the read, so its final part is completed from the germline J gene. The germline gives CDR1 DFQATT, CDR2 SNEGSKA (reference sequence). Deletions cut 2 bases from V and 2 bases from J, with 16 bases between. The CDR3 is 15 residues long.

This clone was found many times. With the read ending 3 residues before the CDR3 end, the germline J gene is used to fill in that end. The V gene is TRBV5-1, the J gene TRBJ2-5, with 14 bases identical to TRBD2. With V trimmed by 4 bases and J by 1 base, 9 bases remained unmatched. The CDR3 runs to 18 residues. CDR1 and CDR2 (germline): SGHRS, YFSETQ. The chain's CDR3 is CASSIGTSGSVLQETQYF. The CDR3 DNA, read in part, is TGCGCCAGCAGCATCGGGACTAGCGGGAGTGTGCTCCAAGAGACC.

This clone was found many times. Sequencing ends 3 residues short of the CDR3 end; the germline J gene provides the rest. The rearrangement uses TRBV28 and TRBJ1-2; 7 nucleotides align to TRBD1. V dropped 4 bases and J dropped 4; count of bases not matched to a gene: 9. This CDR3 comprises 15 residues. Germline CDR1 and CDR2: MDHEN and SYDVKM. The chain's CDR3 is CASSSPSGQPYGYTF. CDR3 DNA (partial): TGTGCCAGCAGTTCCCCGTCGGGACAGCCCTATGGC.

This clone was picked up many times. Sequencing ends 3 residues short of the CDR3 end; the germline J gene provides the rest. The rearrangement uses TRBV11-3 and TRBJ2-1; perhaps TRBD2 as D (6 bases). V lost 3 bases to trimming and J lost 6 bases, with 15 bases between them. Germline values: CDR1 SGHNT, CDR2 YENEEA. This CDR3 has 15 residues. The CDR3 bases that were read are TGTGCCAGCAGCTTGGGGACTCCCTTGGGCAATGAG. It is translated as CASSLGTPLGNE. The CDR3 in full is CASSLGTPLGNEQFF.

This clone was detected many times. The read gets to within 3 residues of the CDR3 end, and the germline J gene fills in the rest. V and J are TRBV11-2 and TRBJ2-7; TRBD1 matches 10 bases. The V gene end was trimmed by 2 bases and the J gene end by 6 bases; junction bases not matched to a gene: 7. Per the germline V gene, CDR1 is SGHAT and CDR2 is FQNNGV. The CDR3 loop spans 15 amino acids. CDR3 bases read: TGTGCCAGCAGCTTACGTGGGACAGGGGAGGGCGAG. Protein product: CASSLRGTGEGE. The whole CDR3 sequence is CASSLRGTGEGEQYF.

This clone was observed many times. The read comes to an end 3 residues before the CDR3 does, leaving the germline J gene to fill in the end. V and J are TRBV20-1 and TRBJ2-3, with 8 bases lining up with TRBD2. The junction had 8 bases not matched to a gene; V was cut back by 3 bases and J by 3 bases. Germline V CDR1 and CDR2: DFQATT, SNEGSKA (reference sequence). This CDR3 comprises 15 residues. CDR3 sequence: CSASGQRESTDTQYF. The CDR3 bases that were read are TGCAGTGCTAGCGGGCAGCGGGAGTCGACAGATACG.

This clone appeared a few times. This could be a read error, since a much larger clone is one nucleotide away. The read terminates 3 residues ahead of where the CDR3 ends, so the germline J gene completes it. The chain carries TRBV19 and TRBJ2-7; 9 bases line up with TRBD1. CDR3 size: 17 residues. Trimming at V came to 3 bases and at J to 1 base, leaving 10 bases not matched to a gene. CDR1 and CDR2 (germline): LNHDA, SQIVND (reference sequence). The sequenced part of the CDR3 DNA is TGTGCCAGTAGTATCCCGGGACAGGGTCCATCGTCCTACGAG. Its translation: CASSIPGQGPSSYE. The whole CDR3 protein is CASSIPGQGPSSYEQYF.